Listed below are T cell receptor beta chains from one sample, sequenced in a study of T cell responses to AZD1222 COVID-19 vaccine. Libraries were prepared by immunoSEQ multiplex PCR; TCRdb keeps only in-frame clonotypes and omits some of them. In the table there are about 150,000 clones, about 90% of which are singletons. The sequencing here drew on peripheral blood, taken 28 days after the second AZD1222 dose. Receptor source: an adult who received the AZD1222 COVID-19 vaccine. The CDR3 runs from the conserved cysteine through the conserved F or W. D genes are given only for firm matches. Clone size is shown for a subset of rows, as once, few, many or a class of expanded clone.

TRBV10-3	TRBJ1-3	-	-	TGTGCCGACAACCCCGACCGCTCACCCCTCTCTGGAAACACCATATATTTT	CADNPDRSPLSGNTIYF
TRBV27	TRBJ1-6	-	-	TGTGCCAGCACCGCTCTCGGGGGTTTTGATTCACCCCTCCACTTT	CASTALGGFDSPLHF
TRBV25-1	TRBJ2-5	-	-	TGTGCCAGCAGTTTTGACGGGAATCGACAAGAGACCCAGTACTTC	CASSFDGNRQETQYF
TRBV28	TRBJ1-5	-	once	TGTGCCAGCAGTTTTCTTGTTGAAAATAGCAATCAGCCCCAGCATTTT	CASSFLVENSNQPQHF
TRBV12-5	TRBJ2-3	-	-	TGTGCTAGTGGTCCTGGGGACGCCACAGATACGCAGTATTTT	CASGPGDATDTQYF
TRBV18	TRBJ1-5	-	-	TGTGCCAGCTCACGCAGGGAACGGGTTCAGCCCCAGCATTTT	CASSRRERVQPQHF
TRBV3-1/TRBV3-2	TRBJ2-7	-	once	TGTGCCAGCAGCCAAGATGAGCGCGAGCAGTACTTC	CASSQDEREQYF
TRBV9	TRBJ2-1	-	-	TGTGCCAGCAGCGTATTCCCGGGAAGGAATGAGCAGTTCTTC	CASSVFPGRNEQFF
TRBV7-9	TRBJ2-1	-	-	TGTGCCAGCAGCTCCGGGGAGGGGGCTTACAATGAGCAGTTCTTC	CASSSGEGAYNEQFF
TRBV30	TRBJ2-1	TRBD2	once	TGTGCCTGGAGTGTTGGGACTAGCGGTTACAATGAGCAGTTCTTC	CAWSVGTSGYNEQFF
TRBV6-2/TRBV6-3	TRBJ1-5	-	-	TGTGCCAGCAGTTATGGAGGCAGCCGCAATCAGCCCCAGCATTTT	CASSYGGSRNQPQHF
TRBV7-9	TRBJ2-7	-	-	TGTGCCAGCAGCTTACAGTCCTACGAGCAGTACTTC	CASSLQSYEQYF
TRBV3-1/TRBV3-2	TRBJ1-1	TRBD1	-	TGTGCCAGCAGCCGGAGGGGGCTGAACACTGAAGCTTTCTTT	CASSRRGLNTEAFF
TRBV3-1/TRBV3-2	TRBJ1-6	TRBD1	-	TGTGCCAGCAGCCACCCGGGACAGGGCGACTCACCCCTCCACTTT	CASSHPGQGDSPLHF
TRBV19	TRBJ1-2	-	-	TGTGCCAGTAGTATCCTCCCGGACAGTTTACTAGGCTATGGCTACACCTTC	CASSILPDSLLGYGYTF
TRBV6-1	TRBJ1-5	-	-	TGTGCCAGCAGTGACAATGCGGGATCGGCCCAGCATTTT	CASSDNAGSAQHF
TRBV18	TRBJ1-1	-	once	TGTGCCAGCTCACCCCTGGACGCCGGCGCTTTCTTT	CASSPLDAGAFF
TRBV6-6	TRBJ2-4	-	-	TGTGCCAGCAGTTACGCTAAAGCCAAAAACATTCAGTACTTC	CASSYAKAKNIQYF
TRBV6-2/TRBV6-3	TRBJ2-1	-	-	TGTGCCAGCAGTTACGCGCAATTACTGGGAACTTCCGACAATGAGCAGTTCTTC	CASSYAQLLGTSDNEQFF
TRBV2	TRBJ1-6	-	once	TGTGCCAGCAGTGAAAGGGCCAGCTCCTACGATAATTCACCCCTCCACTTT	CASSERASSYDNSPLHF
TRBV18	TRBJ1-5	-	-	TGTGCCAGCTCACCACTTAATCTGGGTCAGCCCCAGCATTTT	CASSPLNLGQPQHF
TRBV7-2	TRBJ1-3	TRBD1	-	TGTGCCAGCAGCTCGGGACAGGGGAACACCATATATTTT	CASSSGQGNTIYF
TRBV25-1	TRBJ1-4	TRBD1	-	TGTGCCAGCAGTCCGACAGGGACTAATGAAAAACTGTTTTTT	CASSPTGTNEKLFF
TRBV6-2/TRBV6-3	TRBJ2-5	TRBD2	-	TGTGCCAGCAGTTACTCGATTACCTGGCTAGCGGGACAACGGGAGACCCAGTACTTC	CASSYSITWLAGQRETQYF
TRBV7-2	TRBJ2-1	-	-	TGTGCCAGCAGCTTATCACTAGAGATCTACAATGAGCAGTTCTTC	CASSLSLEIYNEQFF
TRBV19	TRBJ2-5	-	-	TGTGCCAGTAGTCTGGGGACCTCTCCGGAGACCCAGTACTTC	CASSLGTSPETQYF
TRBV24-1	TRBJ2-5	TRBD1	-	TGTGCCACCAGTGAAAGGACAGGAGGCATAGAGACCCAGTACTTC	CATSERTGGIETQYF
TRBV28	TRBJ2-7	TRBD1	-	TGTGCCAGCAGTTTATATCGGACAGGCTACGAGCAGTACTTC	CASSLYRTGYEQYF
TRBV28	TRBJ1-3	-	-	TGTGCCAGCACCGACAGCTCTGGAAACACCATATATTTT	CASTDSSGNTIYF